One and the same sample provided the 23 T cell receptor beta chains below, sequenced in a study of regulatory T cells in long-lasting Graves disease. Sequencing libraries for TCR beta were prepared with iRepertoire HTBI primers and Arm-PCR of CDR3 regions. MiXCR, run by TCRdb on the multiplex PCR reads, gives a single entry per CDR3 protein. Of 560,000 or so distinct CDR3 sequences listed, about 15% were seen once; the top ten hold about 12%. Time point described: newly diagnosed GD, antithyroid drugs for less than 3 months. Preparation of the TCR library used RNA extracted from PBMCs. These same data were also listed under a study on T cells in Graves' hyperthyroidism and ophthalmopathy.

The material was peripheral blood mononuclear cells (PBMCs), obtained at new diagnosis, from a patient treated with antithyroid drugs. These receptors were collected from a man between 18 and 29 years old with Graves disease.

This clonotype showed up many times. This chain links TRBV28 with TRBJ1-1; D gene uncertain. Trimming removed 6 bases at V and 2 bases at J, with 16 bases between. This CDR3 spans 15 amino acids. Germline V CDR1 and CDR2: MDHEN, SYDVKM. CDR3 DNA sequence: TGTGCCAGCAGCAAGGGAGGTAATGTAAACACTGAAGCTTTCTTT. Encoded protein: CASSKGGNVNTEAFF.

This clonotype was recorded many times. The chain links TRBV11-2 to TRBJ1-1; D unclear. The germline V and J ends were trimmed by 5 bases and 2 bases, with 12 bases remaining between them. The CDR3 has 14 residues. Germline CDR1 and CDR2: SGHAT and FQNNGV. CDR3 in amino acids: CASSPQPENTEAFF. The CDR3 DNA is TGTGCCAGCAGCCCACAGCCAGAAAACACTGAAGCTTTCTTT.

This clonotype appeared many times. This rearrangement joins TRBV2 to TRBJ1-1; a possible D gene is TRBD1 (5 bases). This CDR3 spans 12 amino acids. V lost 8 bases and J 5 bases, leaving 12 bases between the germline ends. Germline values: CDR1 SNHLY, CDR2 FYNNEI. Written as DNA, the CDR3 is TGTGCCAGCTCTGGGGGATGGACTGAAGCTTTCTTT. Amino acids: CASSGGWTEAFF.

Many counts were recorded for this clonotype. This rearrangement joins TRBV6-1 to TRBJ2-7, with D uncertain. The CDR3 has 14 residues. The germline V gene encodes CDR1 MNHNS and CDR2 SASEGT. Trimming pared 4 bases from V and 5 bases from J, leaving 15 bases between. The CDR3 DNA follows: TGTGCCAGCAGTGCCTTTTTGGATCGGAACGAGCAGTACTTC. It translates to CASSAFLDRNEQYF.

This clonotype was observed a handful of times. The gene calls are TRBV14 and TRBJ2-5, with D hard to call. The CDR3 runs to 17 residues. Germline V lookup: CDR1 SGHDN, CDR2 FVKESK. Deletions cut 0 bases from V and 4 bases from J, with 18 bases between. CDR3 protein: CASSQDRAPGDGETQYF. The CDR3 coding sequence is TGTGCCAGCAGCCAAGATCGGGCACCGGGTGATGGAGAGACCCAGTACTTC. The complete variable domain, with remaining parts taken from reference TRBV14 and TRBJ2-5, reads EAGVTQFPSHSVIEKGQTVTLRCDPISGHDNLYWYRRVMGKEIKFLLHFVKESKQDESGMPNNRFLAERTGGTYSTLKVQPAELEDSGVYFCASSQDRAPGDGETQYFGPGTRLLVL.

The chain uses TRBV7-3 and TRBJ2-1; 9 positions agree with TRBD1. Germline CDR1 SGHTA, CDR2 FQGTGA. Germline trimming cut 5 bases from V and 5 bases from J; bases unmatched to any gene: 10. The CDR3 loop spans 16 amino acids. The CDR3 DNA is TGTGCCAGCAGCGTTCATCCGGGACAGGGCGACAATGAGCAGTTCTTC. It translates to CASSVHPGQGDNEQFF.

This chain uses TRBV7-9 with TRBJ2-2; TRBD2 is a possible D gene (5 bases). Trimming took off 2 bases at V and 1 base at J, with 11 bases between the two ends. CDR3 size: 16 residues. Germline V lookup: CDR1 SEHNR, CDR2 FQNEAQ (reference sequence). The CDR3 region has the DNA TGTGCCAGCAGCTTAATCGAGAGCGGGAACACCGGGGAGCTGTTTTTT. As protein: CASSLIESGNTGELFF.

About this clonotype: Possible read error: a much larger clone is one base away. This chain's CDR3 is CAGSLPGTGLDSYEQYF. The CDR3 DNA follows: TGTGCCGGCAGTTTGCCCGGGACAGGGTTGGACTCCTACGAGCAGTACTTC. This chain joins TRBV28 and TRBJ2-7; 9 positions agree with TRBD1. Germline V gives CDR1 MDHEN, CDR2 SYDVKM. This CDR3 contains 17 residues.

The chain uses TRBV7-3 and TRBJ2-1; 8 bases are a match to TRBD2. Germline V gives CDR1 SGHTA, CDR2 FQGTGA. The CDR3 has 17 residues. V was clipped by 5 bases and J by 4 bases; unmatched bases: 13. Written as DNA, the CDR3 is TGTGCCAGCAGCCCCGCCTCGGCGGGAGGATTATACAATGAGCAGTTCTTC. Encoded protein: CASSPASAGGLYNEQFF.

This clonotype was seen at least ten times. The junction departs from germline at one end; a sequencing error may be responsible. The genes are TRBV30 and TRBJ1-2; 9 nucleotides match TRBD1. The CDR3 sequence is 13 residues long. The V gene's germline CDR1 is GTSNPN and CDR2 SVGIG (reference sequence). CDR3 amino acids: CAWSVRDRVSVLF. The CDR3 DNA is TGTGCCTGGAGTGTCCGGGACAGGGTATCAGTCCTCTTC. The variable domain in full, completed from reference TRBV30 and TRBJ1-2, reads SQTIHQWPATLVQPVGSPLSLECTVEGTSNPNLYWYRQAAGRGLQLLFYSVGIGQISSEVPQNLSASRPQDRQFILSSKKLLLSDSGFYLCAWSVRDRVSVLFGSGTRLTVV.

The chain joins TRBV19 to TRBJ2-6; 9 bases map to TRBD1. Trimming removed 10 bases from V and 0 bases from J; junction bases left unmatched: 7. CDR1 and CDR2 (germline): LNHDA, SQIVND (reference sequence). The CDR3 totals 16 residues. CDR3 amino acids: CATRGTGYSGANVLTF. CDR3 DNA: TGTGCCACTAGGGGGACAGGGTACTCTGGGGCCAACGTCCTGACTTTC.

This clonotype came up a few times. This chain's CDR3 is CAWGTGTALYEQYF. In DNA form, the CDR3 reads TGTGCCTGGGGAACCGGGACAGCCCTCTACGAGCAGTACTTC. V and J are TRBV30 and TRBJ2-7; TRBD1 aligns across 7 bases. The V gene end was trimmed by 5 bases and the J gene end by 3 bases; junction bases not matched to a gene: 10. Germline CDR1 and CDR2: GTSNPN and SVGIG (reference sequence). This CDR3 has 14 residues.

Regarding this clonotype: Given a much more abundant clone one base away, this may be a read error. This chain joins TRBV11-2 and TRBJ1-5; D call uncertain. This CDR3 region has 14 residues. CDR1 is SGHAT and CDR2 is FQNNGV in the germline V gene. CDR3 nucleotide sequence: TGTGCCATCAGCTCTCACTCGGGGAATCAGCCCCAGCATTTT. This gives the protein CAISSHSGNQPQHF.

This clonotype was counted ten times or more. The chain employs TRBV11-1 and TRBJ2-1; possible D gene TRBD1, 7 bases. The length of the CDR3 is 16 residues. Deletions cut 5 bases from V and 0 bases from J, with 14 bases between. Germline V gives CDR1 SGHAT, CDR2 FQDESV (reference sequence). CDR3 DNA sequence: TGTGCCAGCAGCCGCCGGCGGGACAGCTCCTACAATGAGCAGTTCTTC. It yields the protein CASSRRRDSSYNEQFF.

The sample holds a few counts of this clonotype. The chain is built from TRBV18 and TRBJ2-2; 10 nucleotides line up with TRBD2. The CDR3 contains 15 residues. Germline CDR1 reads KGHSH; CDR2 reads LQKENI. V was pared by 5 bases and J by 6 bases, with 6 bases of the junction left unmatched. The CDR3 protein is CASSDTSGTAGELFF. CDR3 in DNA: TGTGCCAGCTCAGATACTAGCGGGACCGCCGGGGAGCTGTTTTTT.

The chain carries TRBV12-3 or TRBV12-4 and TRBJ1-4; TRBD1 matches at 8 bases. The CDR3 runs 15 residues. V dropped 7 bases and J dropped 8; count of bases not matched to a gene: 12. Here the CDR3 DNA reads TGTGCCAGCACCCCTAGCCGGACAGGGAGGGAAAAACTGTTTTTT. Translated: CASTPSRTGREKLFF.

This sequence joins TRBV30 and TRBJ2-7; D ambiguous. The CDR3 is 14 residues long. From germline, CDR1 is GTSNPN and CDR2 SVGIG (reference sequence). V lost 0 bases and J 2 bases, leaving 11 bases between the germline ends. The CDR3 region has the DNA TGTGCCTGGAGTGTATCAGGCCTAACCTACGAGCAGTACTTC. Amino acid sequence: CAWSVSGLTYEQYF. The whole variable domain, filled in from reference TRBV30 and TRBJ2-7, reads SQTIHQWPATLVQPVGSPLSLECTVEGTSNPNLYWYRQAAGRGLQLLFYSVGIGQISSEVPQNLSASRPQDRQFILSSKKLLLSDSGFYLCAWSVSGLTYEQYFGPGTRLTVT.

The chain recombines TRBV9 with TRBJ2-3; 9 bases are shared with TRBD2. Germline CDR1 reads SGDLS; CDR2 reads YYNGEE. V lost 1 base to trimming and J lost 2 bases; unmatched junction nucleotides: 5. The CDR3 length is 16 residues. The CDR3 sequence: CASSVMAGGPTDTQYF. CDR3 DNA sequence: TGTGCCAGCAGCGTAATGGCGGGAGGGCCCACAGATACGCAGTATTTT. Drawing the rest from reference TRBV9 and TRBJ2-3, the complete variable domain is DSGVTQTPKHLITATGQRVTLRCSPRSGDLSVYWYQQSLDQGLQFLIQYYNGEERAKGNILERFSAQQFPDLHSELNLSSLELGDSALYFCASSVMAGGPTDTQYFGPGTRLTVL.

This clonotype was seen ten or more times. The chain combines TRBV20-1 with TRBJ2-7; 9 nucleotides match TRBD1. CDR3 length equals 14 residues. The junction had 11 bases not matched to a gene; V was cut back by 6 bases and J by 5 bases. Germline V gene data show CDR1 as DFQATT and CDR2 as SNEGSKA (reference sequence). The CDR3 reads CSAKFGGQGDEQYF. DNA of the CDR3: TGCAGTGCCAAGTTCGGGGGACAGGGCGACGAGCAGTACTTC.

The chain joins TRBV27 to TRBJ2-3, with D possibly matching TRBD1 (6 bases). Germline assignment: CDR1 MNHEY and CDR2 SMNVEV (reference sequence). The CDR3 is made up of 15 amino acids. V was shortened by 6 bases and J by 2 bases, with 15 bases between the two germline ends. The chain's CDR3 is CASRIGGTPTDTQYF. CDR3 DNA sequence: TGTGCCAGCAGGATAGGGGGAACACCCACAGATACGCAGTATTTT.

This clonotype was picked up a small number of times. One end of the junction is discordant with germline, which a read error may explain. The chain uses TRBV7-6 and TRBJ2-1; no firm D call. Germline V gene lookup returns CDR1 SGHVS and CDR2 FNYEAQ. This CDR3 region has 16 residues. CDR3 loop: CASSPSAESSYDEQFF. CDR3 nucleotides: TGTGCCAGCAGCCCTTCGGCCGAGAGCTCCTACGATGAGCAGTTCTTC.

V usage is TRBV19 and J usage is TRBJ2-7; maybe TRBD1 (6 bases). Germline assignment: CDR1 LNHDA and CDR2 SQIVND (reference sequence). V shed 6 bases and J shed 2 bases, with 14 bases lying between them. The CDR3 contains 14 residues. For the CDR3, the DNA is TGTGCCAGTAGAGAAAGGACAGCCACCTACGAGCAGTACTTC. Protein sequence: CASRERTATYEQYF.

Points on this clonotype: A much larger clone lies one base from this, so it may be a read error. The J gene is TRBJ2-1, the V gene TRBV6-1; D gene ambiguous. The CDR3 extends over 13 amino acids. V was cut by 1 base and J by 5 bases, with 6 bases left in between. Germline CDR1 and CDR2: MNHNS and SASEGT. DNA of the CDR3: TGTGCCAGCAGTGAAGAGAGCCACAATGAGCAGTTCTTC. Protein: CASSEESHNEQFF.